Following are 7 T cell receptor beta chains from one sample sequenced in a study of tumor-infiltrating lymphocytes in primary liver carcinoma (dated by TCRdb to 2016 to 2017). Blood RNA was extracted from unsorted whole blood using TRIzol reagent, and germline DNA was obtained with the DNeasy Blood & Tissue kit. TCRdb names Illumina HiSeq 2500 as the instrument used. Using a constant-region primer and ProtoScript II reverse transcriptase, TCRbeta-specific cDNA was reverse-transcribed from around 500 ng total RNA. Three nested multiplex PCR rounds, following a slightly modified ARM-PCR procedure, were used to build the TCRbeta libraries. Each of the first two PCR rounds ran for about 11 cycles using multiplex TRBV1-TRBV30 forward primers together with a Cbeta reverse primer. Through fastp at Q25 and MiXCR, TCRdb rebuilt clones from the public reads, retaining in-frame beta chains. All rows with the same CDR3 protein become a single entry with the most common DNA and genes. The table for this sample lists about 310,000 distinct CDR3 sequences; approximately 58% of them were counted only once. Of the sample, about 15% is held by the ten largest clones.

Input material: peripheral blood. These receptors originate from a woman in her twenties or thirties with primary liver carcinoma and hepatitis B virus infection.

This clonotype has more than one count but fewer than ten. A much more abundant neighbour one base away suggests this may be a read error. The chain couples TRBV29-1 to TRBJ1-1, with a possible D match to TRBD1 (5 bases). Between the trimmed V and J ends, which lost 4 bases and 5 bases, there was a span of 17 bases. Germline V gene lookup returns CDR1 SQVTM and CDR2 ANQGSEA. The CDR3 loop spans 14 amino acids. In nucleotides, the CDR3 is TGCAGCGTTGTTAACAGGCTTTCATGTACTGAAGCTTTCTTT. Translated: CSVVNRLSCTEAFF.

This rearrangement joins TRBV7-8 to TRBJ1-6; D gene ambiguous. The V gene lost 10 bases and the J gene lost 14 bases, with 27 bases spanning the gap. The CDR3 consists of 15 residues. Germline lookup yields CDR1 SGHVS and CDR2 FQNEAQ. CDR3 nucleotide sequence: TGTGCCAATAGCTTAGGACCGGCCAATTTTGAGGCCCTCCACTTT. It codes for CANSLGPANFEALHF.

This clonotype was seen a few times. In nucleotides, the CDR3 is TGCAGCGTTGAACCTAGCGTCTCCTACAATGAGCAGTTCTTC. Encoded protein: CSVEPSVSYNEQFF. This chain uses TRBV29-1 with TRBJ2-1, with a tentative D call TRBD2 (6 bases). CDR3 length: 14 amino acids. Looked up from germline, CDR1 is SQVTM and CDR2 is ANQGSEA. V was clipped by 2 bases and J by 0 bases, with 8 bases between them.

Concerning this clonotype itself: A much larger clone differs by one base, so this may be a read error. The chain carries TRBV12-3 or TRBV12-4 and TRBJ2-5, with TRBD1 identical over 8 bases. CDR3 size: 14 residues. The CDR3 region is CASGSPSGQADQYF. The CDR3 DNA sequence: TGTGCTAGTGGTTCCCCCTCGGGACAGGCAGACCAGTACTTC.

Ten or more counts support this clonotype. The V call is TRBV6-6, the J call TRBJ2-5, with TRBD2 matching 8 bases. The germline V gene encodes CDR1 MNHNY and CDR2 SVGAGI (reference sequence). CDR3 length: 16 residues. V dropped 7 bases and J dropped 5; count of bases not matched to a gene: 15. The CDR3 is CASKSGPTGGRETQYF. The CDR3 DNA follows: TGTGCCAGCAAGTCCGGACCAACGGGAGGGAGGGAGACCCAGTACTTC.

Points on this clonotype: This sequence may be a read error, since a much larger clone differs from it by one base. V usage is TRBV29-1 and J usage is TRBJ2-1; the D is unclear. Trimming pared 4 bases from V and 4 bases from J, leaving 14 bases between. The CDR3 spans 14 residues. The germline gives CDR1 SQVTM, CDR2 ANQGSEA. CDR3 sequence reads: CSVVGLVGYNEQFF. The CDR3 DNA sequence: TGCAGCGTTGTCGGGTTAGTAGGTTACAATGAGCAGTTCTTC.

This clonotype was detected many times. One end of the junction fails to match germline, which may point to a read error. The chain uses TRBV4-3 and TRBJ2-1; 13 positions agree with TRBD2. The CDR3 has 15 residues. Looked up from germline, CDR1 is LGHNA and CDR2 is YSLEER. The CDR3 sequence is CASSQGLAGYNEQFF. The CDR3 DNA sequence: TGTGCCAGCAGCCAGGGACTAGCGGGATACAATGAGCAGTTCTTC.